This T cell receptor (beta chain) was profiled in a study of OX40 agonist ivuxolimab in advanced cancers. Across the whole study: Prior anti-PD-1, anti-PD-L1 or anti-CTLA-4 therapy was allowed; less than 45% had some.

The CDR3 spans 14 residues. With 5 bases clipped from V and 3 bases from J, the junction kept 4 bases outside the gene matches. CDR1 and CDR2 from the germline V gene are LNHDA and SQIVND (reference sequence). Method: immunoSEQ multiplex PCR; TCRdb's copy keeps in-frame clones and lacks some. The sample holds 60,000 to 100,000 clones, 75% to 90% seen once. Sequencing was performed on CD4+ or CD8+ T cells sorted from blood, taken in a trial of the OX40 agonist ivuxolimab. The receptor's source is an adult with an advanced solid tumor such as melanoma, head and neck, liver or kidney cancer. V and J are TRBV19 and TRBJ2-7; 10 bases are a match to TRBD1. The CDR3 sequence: CASSGQGGDYEQYF. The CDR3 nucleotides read TGTGCCAGTAGTGGACAGGGGGGGGACTACGAGCAGTACTTC.